This T cell receptor beta chain was sequenced during a study of T cells in Graves' hyperthyroidism and ophthalmopathy. Study results and caveats: Classification by a 13 V-J model distinguished ophthalmopathy from stable hyperthyroidism. Also found in blood were most expanded thyroid clonotypes above 0.001.

There were TCR beta CDR3 regions amplified from RNA transcripts. Initially, a first-round RT-PCR of the TCR CDR3 employed the HTBI primer set. Each CDR3 protein is one row after TCRdb ran MiXCR on the multiplex PCR reads. The table lists some 500,000 distinct CDR3 sequences, approximately 25% of them singletons. Comments on this clonotype: The antigen remains unidentified.

Germline CDR1 MDHEN, CDR2 SYDVKM. Trimming shortened V by 4 bases and J by 2 bases, and 15 bases separated the two germline ends. There are 15 residues in the CDR3. Ophthalmopathy patients had Clinical Activity Score at least 3, NOSPECS grade at least 4, duration under 3 months. Sample: blood. The V gene is TRBV28, the J gene TRBJ2-7; tentative D call: TRBD2 (5 bases). The receptor comes from a woman in her twenties or thirties with Graves' ophthalmopathy. CDR3 sequence: CASSSLATFPYEQYF. The DNA of the CDR3 is TGTGCCAGCAGTTCCTTAGCGACCTTCCCCTACGAGCAGTACTTC. Full variable domain (remainder filled in from reference TRBV28 and TRBJ2-7): DVKVTQSSRYLVKRTGEKVFLECVQDMDHENMFWYRQDPGLGLRLIYFSYDVKMKEKGDIPEGYSVSREKKERFSLILESASTNQTSMYLCASSSLATFPYEQYFGPGTRLTVT.